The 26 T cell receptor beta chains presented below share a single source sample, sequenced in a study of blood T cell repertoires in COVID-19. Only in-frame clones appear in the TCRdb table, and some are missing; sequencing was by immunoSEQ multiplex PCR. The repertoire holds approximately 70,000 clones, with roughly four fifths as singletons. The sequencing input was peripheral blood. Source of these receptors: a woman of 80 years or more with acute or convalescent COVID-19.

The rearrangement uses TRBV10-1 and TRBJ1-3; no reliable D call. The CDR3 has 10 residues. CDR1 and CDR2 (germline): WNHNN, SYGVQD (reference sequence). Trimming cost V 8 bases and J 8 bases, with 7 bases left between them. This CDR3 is CASLGHTIYF. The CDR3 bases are TGCGCCAGCCTTGGCCACACCATATATTTT.

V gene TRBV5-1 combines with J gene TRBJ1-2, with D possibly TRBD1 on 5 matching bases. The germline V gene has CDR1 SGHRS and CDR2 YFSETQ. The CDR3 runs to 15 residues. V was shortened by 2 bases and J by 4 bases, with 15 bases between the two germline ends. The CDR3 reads CASSFDSSRLYGYTF. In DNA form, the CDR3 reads TGCGCCAGCAGCTTCGACAGCTCTCGACTCTATGGCTACACCTTC. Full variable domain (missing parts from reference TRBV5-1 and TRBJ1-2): KAGVTQTPRYLIKTRGQQVTLSCSPISGHRSVSWYQQTPGQGLQFLFEYFSETQRNKGNFPGRFSGRQFSNSRSEMNVSTLELGDSALYLCASSFDSSRLYGYTFGSGTRLTVV.

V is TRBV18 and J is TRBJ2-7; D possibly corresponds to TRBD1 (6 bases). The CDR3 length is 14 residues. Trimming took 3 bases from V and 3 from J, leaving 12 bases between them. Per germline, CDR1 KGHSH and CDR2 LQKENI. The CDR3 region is CASSPATGGYEQYF. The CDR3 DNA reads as TGTGCCAGCTCACCTGCGACAGGAGGCTACGAGCAGTACTTC.

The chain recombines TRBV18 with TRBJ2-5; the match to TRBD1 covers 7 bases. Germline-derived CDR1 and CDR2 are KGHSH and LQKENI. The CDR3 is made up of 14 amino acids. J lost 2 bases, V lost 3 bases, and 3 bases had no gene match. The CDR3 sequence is CASSPTGQQETQYF. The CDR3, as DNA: TGTGCCAGCTCACCTACGGGACAGCAAGAGACCCAGTACTTC.

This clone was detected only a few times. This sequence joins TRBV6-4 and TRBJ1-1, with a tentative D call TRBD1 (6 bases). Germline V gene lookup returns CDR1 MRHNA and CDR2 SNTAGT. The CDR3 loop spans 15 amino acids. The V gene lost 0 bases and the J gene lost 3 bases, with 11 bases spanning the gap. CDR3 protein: CASSDSGRGYTEAFF. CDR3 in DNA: TGTGCCAGCAGTGACTCTGGCAGGGGTTACACTGAAGCTTTCTTT.

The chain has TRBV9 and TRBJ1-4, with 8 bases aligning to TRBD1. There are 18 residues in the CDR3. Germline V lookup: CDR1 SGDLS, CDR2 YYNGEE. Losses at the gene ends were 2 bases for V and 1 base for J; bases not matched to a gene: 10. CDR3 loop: CASSVRTGRGQTNEKLFF. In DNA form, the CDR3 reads TGTGCCAGCAGCGTTCGGACAGGGAGGGGGCAAACTAATGAAAAACTGTTTTTT.

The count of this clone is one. The CDR3 DNA is TGCGCCAGCAGCCCCGGGACAGGGTATGGCTACACCTTC. Protein: CASSPGTGYGYTF. This chain joins TRBV5-1 and TRBJ1-2; TRBD1 matches 9 bases. V was pared by 4 bases and J by 5 bases, with 3 bases of the junction left unmatched. Germline V gene lookup returns CDR1 SGHRS and CDR2 YFSETQ. CDR3 length equals 13 residues.

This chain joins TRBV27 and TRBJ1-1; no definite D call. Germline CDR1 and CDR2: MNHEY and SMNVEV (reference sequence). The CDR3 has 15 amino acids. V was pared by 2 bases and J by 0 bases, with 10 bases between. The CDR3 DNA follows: TGTGCCAGCAGTTTAATGGCATACATGAACACTGAAGCTTTCTTT. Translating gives CASSLMAYMNTEAFF.

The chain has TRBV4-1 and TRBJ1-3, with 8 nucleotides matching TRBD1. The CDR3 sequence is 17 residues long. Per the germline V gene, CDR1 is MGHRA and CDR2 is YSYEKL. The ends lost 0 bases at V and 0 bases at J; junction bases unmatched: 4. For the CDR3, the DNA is TGCGCCAGCAGCCAAGACCCGGGACAGGCCTCTGGAAACACCATATATTTT. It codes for CASSQDPGQASGNTIYF.

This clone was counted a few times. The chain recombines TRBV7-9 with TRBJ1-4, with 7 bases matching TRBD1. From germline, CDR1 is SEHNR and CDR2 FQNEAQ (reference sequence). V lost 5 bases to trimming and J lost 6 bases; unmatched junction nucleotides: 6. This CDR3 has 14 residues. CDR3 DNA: TGTGCCAGCAGCCCACAGGGGTTCGATGAAAAACTGTTTTTT. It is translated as CASSPQGFDEKLFF.

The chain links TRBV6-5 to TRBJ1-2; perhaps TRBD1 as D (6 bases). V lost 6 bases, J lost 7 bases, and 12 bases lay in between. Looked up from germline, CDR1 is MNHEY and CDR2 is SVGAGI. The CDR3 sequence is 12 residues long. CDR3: CASRLTGFGYTF. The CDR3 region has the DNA TGTGCCAGCAGGCTTACAGGGTTTGGCTACACCTTC.

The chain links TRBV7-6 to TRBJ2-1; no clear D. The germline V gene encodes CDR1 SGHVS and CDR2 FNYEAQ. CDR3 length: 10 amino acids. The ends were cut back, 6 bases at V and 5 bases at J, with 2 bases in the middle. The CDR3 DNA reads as TGTGCCAGCAGTAACAATGAGCAGTTCTTC. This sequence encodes CASSNNEQFF.

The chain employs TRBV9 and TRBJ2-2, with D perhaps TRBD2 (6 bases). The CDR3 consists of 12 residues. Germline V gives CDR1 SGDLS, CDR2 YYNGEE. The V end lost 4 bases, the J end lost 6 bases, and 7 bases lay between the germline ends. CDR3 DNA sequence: TGTGCCAGCAGCTCGGGGGCCGGGGAGCTGTTTTTT. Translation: CASSSGAGELFF. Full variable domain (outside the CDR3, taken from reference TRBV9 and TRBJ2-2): DSGVTQTPKHLITATGQRVTLRCSPRSGDLSVYWYQQSLDQGLQFLIQYYNGEERAKGNILERFSAQQFPDLHSELNLSSLELGDSALYFCASSSGAGELFFGEGSRLTVL.

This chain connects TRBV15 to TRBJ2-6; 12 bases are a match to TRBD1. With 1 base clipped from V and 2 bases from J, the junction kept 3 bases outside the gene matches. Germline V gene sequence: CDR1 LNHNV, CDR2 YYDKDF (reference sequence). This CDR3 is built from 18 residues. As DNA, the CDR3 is TGTGCCACCAGCAGAGGGGGGACAGGGGGCACTGGGGCCAACGTCCTGACTTTC. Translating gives CATSRGGTGGTGANVLTF. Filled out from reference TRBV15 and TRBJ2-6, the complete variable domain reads DAMVIQNPRYQVTQFGKPVTLSCSQTLNHNVMYWYQQKSSQAPKLLFHYYDKDFNNEADTPDNFQSRRPNTSFCFLDIRSPGLGDTAMYLCATSRGGTGGTGANVLTFGAGSRLTVL.

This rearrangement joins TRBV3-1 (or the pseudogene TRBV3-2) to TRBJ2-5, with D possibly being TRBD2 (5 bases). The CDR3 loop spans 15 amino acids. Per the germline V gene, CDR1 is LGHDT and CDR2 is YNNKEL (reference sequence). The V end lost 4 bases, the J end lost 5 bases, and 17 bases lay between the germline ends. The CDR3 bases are TGTGCCAGCAGCCTAATCGACGGAGGCTCTGAGACCCAGTACTTC. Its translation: CASSLIDGGSETQYF.

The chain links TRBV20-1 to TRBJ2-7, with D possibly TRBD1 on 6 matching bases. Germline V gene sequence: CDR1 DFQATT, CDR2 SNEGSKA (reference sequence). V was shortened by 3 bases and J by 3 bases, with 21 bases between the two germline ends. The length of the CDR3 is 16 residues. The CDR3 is CSASVGQGWTGYEQYF. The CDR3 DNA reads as TGCAGTGCTAGTGTGGGACAAGGGTGGACCGGCTACGAGCAGTACTTC.

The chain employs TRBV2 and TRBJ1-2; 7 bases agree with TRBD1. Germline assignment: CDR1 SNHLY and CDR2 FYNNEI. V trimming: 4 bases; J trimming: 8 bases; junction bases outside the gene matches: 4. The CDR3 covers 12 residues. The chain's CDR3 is CASSGNRGGYTF. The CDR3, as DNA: TGTGCCAGCAGTGGGAACAGGGGCGGCTACACCTTC.

DNA of the CDR3: TGTGCCAGCAGCCATGTCGGGACAGGGGCCTACGAGCAGTACTTC. This sequence encodes CASSHVGTGAYEQYF. V is TRBV14 and J is TRBJ2-7; 10 nucleotides line up with TRBD1. The germline gives CDR1 SGHDN, CDR2 FVKESK. After removal of 3 bases from V and 2 bases from J, the junction contained 4 bases not matched to a gene. The CDR3 covers 15 residues.

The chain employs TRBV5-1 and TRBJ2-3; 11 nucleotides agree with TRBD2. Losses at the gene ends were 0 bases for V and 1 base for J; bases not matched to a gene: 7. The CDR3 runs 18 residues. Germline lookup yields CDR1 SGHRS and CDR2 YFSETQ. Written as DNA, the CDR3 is TGCGCCAGCAGCTTGGGGCTGCAGACTAGCGGGGGCACAGATACGCAGTATTTT. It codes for CASSLGLQTSGGTDTQYF.

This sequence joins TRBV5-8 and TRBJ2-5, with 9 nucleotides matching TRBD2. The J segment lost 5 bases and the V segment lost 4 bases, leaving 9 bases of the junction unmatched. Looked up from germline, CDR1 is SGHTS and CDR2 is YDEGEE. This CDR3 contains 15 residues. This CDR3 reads CASSARGGLRETQYF. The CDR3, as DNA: TGTGCCAGCAGCGCGCGGGGGGGGCTAAGGGAGACCCAGTACTTC.

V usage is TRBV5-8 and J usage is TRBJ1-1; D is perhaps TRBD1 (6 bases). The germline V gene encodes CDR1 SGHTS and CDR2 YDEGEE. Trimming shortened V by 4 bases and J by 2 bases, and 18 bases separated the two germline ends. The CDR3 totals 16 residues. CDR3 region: CASSPGKGVHNTEAFF. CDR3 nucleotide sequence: TGTGCCAGCAGCCCAGGGAAGGGGGTCCATAACACTGAAGCTTTCTTT. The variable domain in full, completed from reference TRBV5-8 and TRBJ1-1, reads EAGVTQSPTHLIKTRGQQATLRCSPISGHTSVYWYQQALGLGLQFLLWYDEGEERNRGNFPPRFSGRQFPNYSSELNVNALELEDSALYLCASSPGKGVHNTEAFFGQGTRLTVV.

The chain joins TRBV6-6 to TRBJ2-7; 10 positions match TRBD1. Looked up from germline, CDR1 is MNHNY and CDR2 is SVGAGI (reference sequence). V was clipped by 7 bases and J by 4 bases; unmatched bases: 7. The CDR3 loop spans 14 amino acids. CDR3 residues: CASTTGQGHYEQYF. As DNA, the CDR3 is TGTGCCAGCACAACGGGACAGGGGCATTACGAGCAGTACTTC.

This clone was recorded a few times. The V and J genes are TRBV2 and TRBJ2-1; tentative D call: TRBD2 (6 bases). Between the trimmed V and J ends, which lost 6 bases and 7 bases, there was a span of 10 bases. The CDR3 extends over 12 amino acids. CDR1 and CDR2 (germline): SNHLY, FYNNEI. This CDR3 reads CASRRLVNEQFF. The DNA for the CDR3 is TGTGCCAGCAGAAGACTAGTGAATGAGCAGTTCTTC.

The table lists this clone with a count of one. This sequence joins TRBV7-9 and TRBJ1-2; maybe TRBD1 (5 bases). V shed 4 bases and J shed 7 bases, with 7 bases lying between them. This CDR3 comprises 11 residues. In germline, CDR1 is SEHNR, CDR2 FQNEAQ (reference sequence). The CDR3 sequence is CASSYDSGYTF. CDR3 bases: TGTGCCAGCAGCTACGACAGTGGCTACACCTTC.

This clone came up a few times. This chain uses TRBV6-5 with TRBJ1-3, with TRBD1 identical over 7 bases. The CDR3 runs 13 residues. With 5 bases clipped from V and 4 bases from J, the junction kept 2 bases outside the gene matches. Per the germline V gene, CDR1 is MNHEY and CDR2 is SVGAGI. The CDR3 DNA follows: TGTGCCAGCAGTCCAGGGGGAGGAAACACCATATATTTT. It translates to CASSPGGGNTIYF.

In DNA, the CDR3 is TGCGCCAGCAGCGCACCCGGGACTAGCGGGGGGTATACGCAGTATTTT. It codes for CASSAPGTSGGYTQYF. The V call is TRBV4-1, the J call TRBJ2-3; 15 nucleotides match TRBD2. The CDR3 contains 16 residues. With 5 bases clipped from V and 7 bases from J, the junction kept 7 bases outside the gene matches. From germline, CDR1 is MGHRA and CDR2 YSYEKL.